The rows below give T cell receptor beta chains drawn from one sample of a study of Ad26.COV2.S vaccination and SARS-CoV-2 variants. Clones were read by immunoSEQ multiplex PCR, and TCRdb kept only the in-frame ones, dropping some. The table includes 200,000 to 250,000 clones, approximately 90% detected once. The sample here was peripheral blood, taken in a trial of Ad26.COV2.S vaccine versus placebo. The receptors shown here come from a person aged 18-65 years who received the Ad26.COV2.S COVID-19 vaccine or a placebo. CDR3s include the opening cysteine and the closing phenylalanine or tryptophan. D genes are given only for firm matches. Some rows have no size entry. The others give once, few or many, or a class for an expanded clone.

D: NA; V: TRBV11-2; size: once; J: TRBJ1-3; CDR3: CASSQESGRGNTIYF; DNA: TGTGCCAGCAGCCAAGAGAGTGGGAGAGGAAACACCATATATTTT
D: NA; V: TRBV4-1; size: NA; J: TRBJ2-7; CDR3: CASSQEGGLGNEQYF; DNA: TGCGCCAGCAGCCAAGAAGGGGGACTCGGGAACGAGCAGTACTTC
D: NA; V: TRBV4-2; size: NA; J: TRBJ1-1; CDR3: CASSEARGRAVAFF; DNA: TGTGCCAGCAGCGAAGCCAGGGGCAGGGCAGTAGCTTTCTTT
D: TRBD2; V: TRBV28; size: NA; J: TRBJ2-4; CDR3: CASSRGDRNIQYF; DNA: TGTGCCAGCAGCCGGGGGGATCGAAACATTCAGTACTTC
D: TRBD1; V: TRBV7-3; size: NA; J: TRBJ2-3; CDR3: CASSLNRGPDTQYF; DNA: TGTGCCAGCAGCTTGAACAGGGGGCCTGATACGCAGTATTTT
D: NA; V: TRBV7-9; size: NA; J: TRBJ2-1; CDR3: CASSPTQYNEQFF; DNA: TGTGCCAGCAGCCCTACACAGTACAATGAGCAGTTCTTC
D: NA; V: TRBV6-5; size: NA; J: TRBJ1-2; CDR3: CASSSDWGDLGYTF; DNA: TGTGCCAGCAGTTCCGATTGGGGTGATCTGGGCTACACCTTC
D: NA; V: TRBV2; size: NA; J: TRBJ1-2; CDR3: CASSEGAWANYGYTF; DNA: TGTGCCAGCAGTGAAGGGGCATGGGCCAACTATGGCTACACCTTC
D: NA; V: TRBV20-1; size: NA; J: TRBJ2-1; CDR3: CSAPRPPEQFF; DNA: TGCAGTGCCCCCCGGCCCCCTGAGCAGTTCTTC
D: TRBD1; V: TRBV28; size: once; J: TRBJ2-1; CDR3: CASSSGQSSYNEQFF; DNA: TGTGCCAGCAGTTCGGGACAGAGCTCCTACAATGAGCAGTTCTTC
D: TRBD2; V: TRBV4-1; size: NA; J: TRBJ2-3; CDR3: CASRLAAILTSGGTDTQYF; DNA: TGCGCCAGCCGTCTCGCGGCTATCCTAACTAGCGGTGGAACAGATACGCAGTATTTT
D: TRBD1; V: TRBV13; size: NA; J: TRBJ1-2; CDR3: CATGDREDYGYTF; DNA: TGTGCCACGGGGGACAGGGAGGACTATGGCTACACCTTC
D: NA; V: TRBV3-1/TRBV3-2; size: NA; J: TRBJ2-7; CDR3: CASSPNLYEQYF; DNA: TGTGCCAGCAGCCCTAACCTCTACGAGCAGTACTTC
D: TRBD1; V: TRBV5-1; size: NA; J: TRBJ1-1; CDR3: CASTTGPGTGGTEAFF; DNA: TGCGCCAGCACTACTGGGCCCGGGACAGGAGGGACTGAAGCTTTCTTT
D: NA; V: TRBV6-2/TRBV6-3; size: NA; J: TRBJ2-7; CDR3: CASSFEGPTYEQYF; DNA: TGTGCCAGCAGTTTTGAAGGACCCACCTACGAGCAGTACTTC
D: TRBD1; V: TRBV18; size: NA; J: TRBJ2-5; CDR3: CASSPPTGGKETQYF; DNA: TGTGCCAGCTCACCTCCGACAGGGGGCAAAGAGACCCAGTACTTC
D: TRBD2; V: TRBV3-1/TRBV3-2; size: NA; J: TRBJ2-1; CDR3: CASSPPGLAGITYNEQFF; DNA: TGTGCCAGCAGCCCGCCGGGACTAGCGGGAATCACCTACAATGAGCAGTTCTTC
D: TRBD1; V: TRBV30; size: once; J: TRBJ1-4; CDR3: CAWSVPAPGGDEKLFF; DNA: TGTGCCTGGAGTGTACCCGCCCCAGGGGGGGACGAAAAACTGTTTTTT